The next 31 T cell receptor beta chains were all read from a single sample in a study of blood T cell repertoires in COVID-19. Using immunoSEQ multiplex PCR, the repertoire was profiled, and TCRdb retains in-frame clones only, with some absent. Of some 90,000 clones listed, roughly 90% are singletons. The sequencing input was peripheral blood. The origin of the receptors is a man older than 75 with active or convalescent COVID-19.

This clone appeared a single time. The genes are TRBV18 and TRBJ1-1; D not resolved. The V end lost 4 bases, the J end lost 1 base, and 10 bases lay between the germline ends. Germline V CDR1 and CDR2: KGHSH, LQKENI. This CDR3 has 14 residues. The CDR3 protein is CASSRGPSNTEAFF. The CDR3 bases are TGTGCCAGCTCACGAGGTCCGTCGAACACTGAAGCTTTCTTT.

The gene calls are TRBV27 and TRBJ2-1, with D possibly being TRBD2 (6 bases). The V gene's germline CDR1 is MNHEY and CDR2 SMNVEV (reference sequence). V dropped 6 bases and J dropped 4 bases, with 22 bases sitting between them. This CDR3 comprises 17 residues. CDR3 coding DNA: TGTGCCAGCAGCCCCCAAAAGGGAGGACCCGAATACAATGAGCAGTTCTTC. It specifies CASSPQKGGPEYNEQFF.

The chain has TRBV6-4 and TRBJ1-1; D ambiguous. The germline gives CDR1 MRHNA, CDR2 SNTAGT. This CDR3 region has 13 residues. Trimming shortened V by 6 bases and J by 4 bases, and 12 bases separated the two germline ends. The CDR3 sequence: CASSQISGTEAFF. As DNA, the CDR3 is TGTGCCAGCAGCCAAATCTCGGGCACTGAAGCTTTCTTT.

CDR3 bases: TGTGCCAGCAGCGTAGTTGGTTCAGATTACTATAATTCACCCCTCCACTTT. As protein: CASSVVGSDYYNSPLHF. The chain links TRBV9 to TRBJ1-6; D gene ambiguous. CDR1 SGDLS and CDR2 YYNGEE come from the germline V gene. Trimming left V 0 bases short and J 3 bases short, with 13 bases between. The CDR3 spans 17 residues.

Here the CDR3 reads CASSDSGSGRGETQYF. For the CDR3, the DNA is TGTGCCAGCAGTGACTCCGGTAGCGGGAGGGGAGAGACCCAGTACTTC. The chain links TRBV25-1 to TRBJ2-5, with 11 bases identical to TRBD2. Germline CDR1 MGHDK, CDR2 SYGVNS. CDR3 length equals 16 residues. V dropped 3 bases and J dropped 4; count of bases not matched to a gene: 7.

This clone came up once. The DNA for the CDR3 is TGTGCCAGCAGCCCGGACACGGGCGGCCAGCCCCAGCATTTT. It is translated as CASSPDTGGQPQHF. The V and J genes are TRBV3-1 (or the pseudogene TRBV3-2) and TRBJ1-5; maybe TRBD1 (5 bases). Germline-derived CDR1 and CDR2 are LGHDT and YNNKEL (reference sequence). The CDR3 has 14 residues. The V end was cut by 4 bases, the J end by 7 bases, with 14 bases between.

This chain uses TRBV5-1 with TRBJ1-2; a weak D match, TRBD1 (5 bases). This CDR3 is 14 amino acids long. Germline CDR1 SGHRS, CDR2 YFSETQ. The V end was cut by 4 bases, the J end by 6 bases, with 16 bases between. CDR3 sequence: CASSPYHQGNGYTF. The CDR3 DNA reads TGCGCCAGCAGCCCCTACCACCAGGGTAATGGCTACACCTTC.

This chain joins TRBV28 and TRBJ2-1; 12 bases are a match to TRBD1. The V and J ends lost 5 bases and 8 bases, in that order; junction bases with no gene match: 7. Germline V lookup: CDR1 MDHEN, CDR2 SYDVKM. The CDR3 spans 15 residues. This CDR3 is CASSGSGQGAYEQFF. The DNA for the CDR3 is TGTGCCAGCAGTGGTTCGGGACAGGGGGCTTATGAGCAGTTCTTC.

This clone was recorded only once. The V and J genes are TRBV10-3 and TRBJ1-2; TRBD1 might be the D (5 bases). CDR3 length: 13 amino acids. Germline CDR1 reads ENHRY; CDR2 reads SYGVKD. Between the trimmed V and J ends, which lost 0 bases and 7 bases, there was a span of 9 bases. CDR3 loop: CAISESRGFGYTF. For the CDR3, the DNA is TGTGCCATCAGTGAGTCGCGGGGGTTTGGCTACACCTTC.

CDR3 nucleotide sequence: TGCGCCAGCAGTGAGGGTTGGGGCATAAACTACAATGAGCAGTTCTTC. Its protein product is CASSEGWGINYNEQFF. The chain is built from TRBV10-2 and TRBJ2-1; D is perhaps TRBD1 (5 bases). V was trimmed by 2 bases and J by 3 bases, leaving 14 bases between them. Germline loops: CDR1 WSHSY, CDR2 SAAADI. The CDR3 consists of 16 residues.

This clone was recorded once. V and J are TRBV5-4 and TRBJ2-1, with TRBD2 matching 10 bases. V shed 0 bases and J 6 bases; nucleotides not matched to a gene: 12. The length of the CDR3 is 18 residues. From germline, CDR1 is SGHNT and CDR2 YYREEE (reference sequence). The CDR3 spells CASSLVRGAGGPSNEQFF. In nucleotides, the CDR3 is TGTGCCAGCAGCTTGGTAAGGGGAGCGGGAGGGCCCTCCAATGAGCAGTTCTTC.

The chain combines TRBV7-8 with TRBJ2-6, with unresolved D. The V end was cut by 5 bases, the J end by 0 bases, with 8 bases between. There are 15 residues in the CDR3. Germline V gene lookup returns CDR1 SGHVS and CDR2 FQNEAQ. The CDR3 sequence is CASSAHNSGANVLTF. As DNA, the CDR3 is TGTGCCAGCAGCGCCCACAACTCTGGGGCCAACGTCCTGACTTTC.

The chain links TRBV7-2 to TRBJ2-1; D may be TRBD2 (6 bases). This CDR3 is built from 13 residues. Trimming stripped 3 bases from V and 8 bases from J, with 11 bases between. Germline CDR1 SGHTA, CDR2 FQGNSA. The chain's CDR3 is CASSLSIADEQFF. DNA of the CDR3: TGTGCCAGCAGCTTGAGTATAGCGGATGAGCAGTTCTTC.

The CDR3 DNA reads as TGTGCCAGCAGCCCCCGTCTTAGCGAGCAGTTCTTC. Protein: CASSPRLSEQFF. The rearrangement links TRBV7-2 to TRBJ2-1, with D uncertain. V shed 5 bases and J shed 10 bases, with 12 bases lying between them. CDR1 and CDR2 (germline): SGHTA, FQGNSA. The CDR3 has 12 amino acids.

The CDR3 sequence is CASSSSRQGSTEAFF. Written as DNA, the CDR3 is TGTGCCAGTAGTTCCTCACGACAGGGTAGCACTGAAGCTTTCTTT. The gene calls are TRBV19 and TRBJ1-1, with 7 bases aligning to TRBD1. With V trimmed by 5 bases and J by 4 bases, 10 bases remained unmatched. CDR1 is LNHDA, CDR2 SQIVND, per germline (reference sequence). The CDR3 is 15 residues long.

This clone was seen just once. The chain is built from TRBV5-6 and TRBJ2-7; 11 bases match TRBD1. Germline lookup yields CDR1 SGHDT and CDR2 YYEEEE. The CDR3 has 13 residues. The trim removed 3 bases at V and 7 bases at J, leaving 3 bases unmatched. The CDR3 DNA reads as TGTGCCAGCAGCTGGGACAGGGGGTCTGAGCAGTACTTC. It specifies CASSWDRGSEQYF. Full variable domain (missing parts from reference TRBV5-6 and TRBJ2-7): DAGVTQSPTHLIKTRGQQVTLRCSPKSGHDTVSWYQQALGQGPQFIFQYYEEEERQRGNFPDRFSGHQFPNYSSELNVNALLLGDSALYLCASSWDRGSEQYFGPGTRLTVT.

CDR3 in DNA: TGTGCCAGCAGCACACAGGGTAATTCACCCCTCCACTTT. This encodes CASSTQGNSPLHF. J is TRBJ1-6 and V is TRBV5-4; tentatively, D is TRBD1 (6 bases). Between the trimmed V and J ends, which lost 4 bases and 6 bases, there was a span of 8 bases. The V gene's germline CDR1 is SGHNT and CDR2 YYREEE (reference sequence). The CDR3 consists of 13 residues.

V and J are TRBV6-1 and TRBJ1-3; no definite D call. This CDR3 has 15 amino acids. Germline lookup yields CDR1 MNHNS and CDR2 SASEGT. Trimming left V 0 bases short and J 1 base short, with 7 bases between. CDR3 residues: CASSEATWSGNTIYF. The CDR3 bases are TGTGCCAGCAGTGAAGCTACATGGTCTGGAAACACCATATATTTT.

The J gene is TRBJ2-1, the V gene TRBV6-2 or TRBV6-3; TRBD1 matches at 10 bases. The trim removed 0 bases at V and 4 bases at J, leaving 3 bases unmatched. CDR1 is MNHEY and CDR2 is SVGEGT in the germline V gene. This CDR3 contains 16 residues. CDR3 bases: TGTGCCAGCAGTTACTCGTGGACAGGGGGATACAATGAGCAGTTCTTC. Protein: CASSYSWTGGYNEQFF.

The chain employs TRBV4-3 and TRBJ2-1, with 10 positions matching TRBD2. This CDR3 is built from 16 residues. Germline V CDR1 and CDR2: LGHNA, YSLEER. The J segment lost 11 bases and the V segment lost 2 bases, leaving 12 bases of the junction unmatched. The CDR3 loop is CASSQHSGTAGGKQFF. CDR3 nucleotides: TGCGCCAGCAGCCAACATTCCGGGACAGCGGGGGGGAAGCAGTTCTTC.

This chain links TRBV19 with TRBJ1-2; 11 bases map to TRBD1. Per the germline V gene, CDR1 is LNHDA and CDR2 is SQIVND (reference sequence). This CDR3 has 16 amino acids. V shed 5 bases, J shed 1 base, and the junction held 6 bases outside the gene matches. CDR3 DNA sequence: TGTGCCAGTAGTCCCCCCGGGACAGGGGGTAACTATGGCTACACCTTC. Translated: CASSPPGTGGNYGYTF.

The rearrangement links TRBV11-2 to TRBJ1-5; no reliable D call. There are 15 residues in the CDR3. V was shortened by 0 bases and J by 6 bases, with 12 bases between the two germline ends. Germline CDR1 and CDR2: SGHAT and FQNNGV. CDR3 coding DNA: TGTGCCAGCAGCTTAGATTTCGGGAGAGGTCAGCCCCAGCATTTT. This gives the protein CASSLDFGRGQPQHF.

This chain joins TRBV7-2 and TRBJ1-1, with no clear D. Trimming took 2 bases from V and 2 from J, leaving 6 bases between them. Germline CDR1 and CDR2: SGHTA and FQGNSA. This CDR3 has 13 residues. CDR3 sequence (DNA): TGTGCCAGCAGCTTATCAGTTAACACTGAAGCTTTCTTT. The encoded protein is CASSLSVNTEAFF. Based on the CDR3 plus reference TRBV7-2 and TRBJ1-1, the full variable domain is GAGVSQSPSNKVTEKGKDVELRCDPISGHTALYWYRQSLGQGLEFLIYFQGNSAPDKSGLPSDRFSAERTGGSVSTLTIQRTQQEDSAVYLCASSLSVNTEAFFGQGTRLTVV.

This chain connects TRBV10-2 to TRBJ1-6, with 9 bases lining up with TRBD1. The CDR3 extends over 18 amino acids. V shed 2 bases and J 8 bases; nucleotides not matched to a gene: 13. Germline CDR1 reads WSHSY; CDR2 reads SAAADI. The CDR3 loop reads CASSEIAAGTGRDSPLHF. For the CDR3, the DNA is TGCGCCAGCAGTGAGATCGCAGCCGGGACAGGGAGGGATTCACCCCTCCACTTT.

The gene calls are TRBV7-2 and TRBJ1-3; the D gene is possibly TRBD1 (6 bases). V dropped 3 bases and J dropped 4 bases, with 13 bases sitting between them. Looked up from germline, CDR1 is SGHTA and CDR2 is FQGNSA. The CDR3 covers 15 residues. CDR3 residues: CASSLVGASGNTIYF. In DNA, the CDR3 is TGTGCCAGCAGCTTGGTGGGGGCGAGCGGAAACACCATATATTTT.

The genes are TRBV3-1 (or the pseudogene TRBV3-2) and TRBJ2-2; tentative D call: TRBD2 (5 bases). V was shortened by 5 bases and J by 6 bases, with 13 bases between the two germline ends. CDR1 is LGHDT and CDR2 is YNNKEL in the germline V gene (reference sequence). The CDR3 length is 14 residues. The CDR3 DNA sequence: TGTGCCAGCAGCACCCGGACTTCGGCCGGGGAGCTGTTTTTT. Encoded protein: CASSTRTSAGELFF.

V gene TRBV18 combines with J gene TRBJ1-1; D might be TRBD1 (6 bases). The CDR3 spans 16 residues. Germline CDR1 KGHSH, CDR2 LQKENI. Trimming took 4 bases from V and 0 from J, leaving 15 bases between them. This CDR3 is CASSLQKQGLNTEAFF. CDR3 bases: TGTGCCAGCTCACTACAGAAACAGGGCCTGAACACTGAAGCTTTCTTT.

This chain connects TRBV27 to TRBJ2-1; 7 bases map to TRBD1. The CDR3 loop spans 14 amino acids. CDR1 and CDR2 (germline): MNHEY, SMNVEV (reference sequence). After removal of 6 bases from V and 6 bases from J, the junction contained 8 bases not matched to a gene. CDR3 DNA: TGTGCCAGCAGATACCTTGGACAGGCCAATGAGCAGTTCTTC. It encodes CASRYLGQANEQFF.

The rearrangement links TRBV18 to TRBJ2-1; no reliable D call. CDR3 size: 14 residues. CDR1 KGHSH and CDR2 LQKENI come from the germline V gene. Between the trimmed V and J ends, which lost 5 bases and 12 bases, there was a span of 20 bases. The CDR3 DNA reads TGTGCCAGCTCATCTCCCTCCCGAGAGGAAATGCAGTTCTTC. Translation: CASSSPSREEMQFF. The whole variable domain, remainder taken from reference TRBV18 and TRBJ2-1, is NAGVMQNPRHLVRRRGQEARLRCSPMKGHSHVYWYRQLPEEGLKFMVYLQKENIIDESGMPKERFSAEFPKEGPSILRIQQVVRGDSAAYFCASSSPSREEMQFFGPGTRLTVL.

The DNA for the CDR3 is TGTGCCAGCAGCTTGATAAGGGACAGGGGGAAACTGAATGAGCAGTTCTTC. Encoded protein: CASSLIRDRGKLNEQFF. V is TRBV11-2 and J is TRBJ2-1, with 11 bases lining up with TRBD1. The CDR3 consists of 17 residues. Germline values: CDR1 SGHAT, CDR2 FQNNGV. The V and J ends lost 3 bases and 7 bases, in that order; junction bases with no gene match: 11.

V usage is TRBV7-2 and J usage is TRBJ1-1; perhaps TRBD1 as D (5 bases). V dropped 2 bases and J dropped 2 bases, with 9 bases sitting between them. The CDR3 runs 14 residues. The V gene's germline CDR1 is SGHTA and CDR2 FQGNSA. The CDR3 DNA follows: TGTGCCAGCAGCTTATGGGGCAGTAACACTGAAGCTTTCTTT. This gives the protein CASSLWGSNTEAFF. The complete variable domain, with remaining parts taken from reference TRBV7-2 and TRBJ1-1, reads GAGVSQSPSNKVTEKGKDVELRCDPISGHTALYWYRQSLGQGLEFLIYFQGNSAPDKSGLPSDRFSAERTGGSVSTLTIQRTQQEDSAVYLCASSLWGSNTEAFFGQGTRLTVV.